The 14 T cell receptor beta chains given below trace back to one sample, sequenced in a study of T cells in Graves' hyperthyroidism and ophthalmopathy. The CDR3 regions of TCR beta were amplified from RNA transcripts. Carried out on the TCR CDR3, a first-round RT-PCR used the HTBI primer set. Using its own MiXCR run on the multiplex PCR reads, TCRdb lists one record per CDR3 protein. Here the sample spans about 360,000 distinct CDR3 sequences, around 14% being singletons. Input material: blood. Source of these receptors: a young woman with Graves' hyperthyroidism.

J is TRBJ2-1 and V is TRBV10-2; 12 bases line up with TRBD2. This CDR3 contains 15 residues. Germline loops: CDR1 WSHSY, CDR2 SAAADI. The V and J ends lost 1 base and 12 bases, in that order; junction bases with no gene match: 7. The CDR3 region has the DNA TGCGCCAGCAGTGAGTATACTAGCGGGGGGCCCCCGCAGTTCTTC. Encoded protein: CASSEYTSGGPPQFF.

This clonotype was seen at least ten times. The rearrangement joins TRBV9 to TRBJ2-1; D is perhaps TRBD2 (5 bases). CDR3 length equals 16 residues. Trimming took off 0 bases at V and 5 bases at J, with 15 bases between the two ends. Germline V gene data show CDR1 as SGDLS and CDR2 as YYNGEE. In nucleotides, the CDR3 is TGTGCCAGCAGCGTAGGCGGAGAAGGGCGGGACAATGAGCAGTTCTTC. Translated, it gives CASSVGGEGRDNEQFF. Complete variable domain (other parts from reference TRBV9 and TRBJ2-1): DSGVTQTPKHLITATGQRVTLRCSPRSGDLSVYWYQQSLDQGLQFLIQYYNGEERAKGNILERFSAQQFPDLHSELNLSSLELGDSALYFCASSVGGEGRDNEQFFGPGTRLTVL.

This clonotype has a count of ten or more. This chain connects TRBV6-1 to TRBJ2-5; maybe TRBD1 (7 bases). Trimming pared 5 bases from V and 1 base from J, leaving 14 bases between. The CDR3 has 15 residues. Germline V gene lookup returns CDR1 MNHNS and CDR2 SASEGT. CDR3: CASSSHRGGQETQYF. The CDR3 DNA reads TGTGCCAGCAGTTCACACAGGGGAGGCCAAGAGACCCAGTACTTC.

This clonotype has just a few counts. The rearrangement uses TRBV19 and TRBJ1-6; no clear D gene. Germline V gene lookup returns CDR1 LNHDA and CDR2 SQIVND (reference sequence). Deletions cut 5 bases from V and 4 bases from J, with 15 bases between. The CDR3 sequence is 16 residues long. CDR3 region: CASSPQIGQYNSPLHF. The CDR3 region has the DNA TGTGCCAGTAGTCCCCAAATCGGGCAGTATAATTCACCCCTCCACTTT.

The gene calls are TRBV6-4 and TRBJ2-1, with TRBD2 identical over 8 bases. Unmatched junction bases numbered 14, after V lost 6 bases and J lost 10 bases. Germline values: CDR1 MRHNA, CDR2 SNTAGT. This CDR3 has 15 amino acids. CDR3 nucleotide sequence: TGTGCCAGCAGCCGGGGGCGGGAGGCGGGGGAAGAGCAGTTCTTC. This encodes CASSRGREAGEEQFF.

The chain couples TRBV7-3 to TRBJ2-1; 12 bases match TRBD2. The V and J ends lost 3 bases and 7 bases, in that order; junction bases with no gene match: 4. The CDR3 extends over 15 amino acids. Germline assignment: CDR1 SGHTA and CDR2 FQGTGA. As DNA, the CDR3 is TGTGCCAGCAGCTTTCTAGCGGGGGGGCAGAATGAGCAGTTCTTC. Amino acid sequence: CASSFLAGGQNEQFF.

This clonotype was found many times. The chain couples TRBV2 to TRBJ1-2; D is undetermined. Germline assignment: CDR1 SNHLY and CDR2 FYNNEI. CDR3 length: 13 residues. V was cut by 2 bases and J by 2 bases, with 6 bases left in between. CDR3 residues: CASSERSNYGYTF. DNA of the CDR3: TGTGCCAGCAGTGAAAGATCAAACTATGGCTACACCTTC.

In this sample, this clonotype turned up a few times. The rearrangement uses TRBV10-1 and TRBJ2-2, with D uncertain. V was trimmed by 2 bases and J by 4 bases, leaving 11 bases between them. This CDR3 region has 15 residues. The germline CDR1 and CDR2 sequences are WNHNN and SYGVQD (reference sequence). The CDR3 loop reads CASSENPPGTGELFF. In DNA form, the CDR3 reads TGCGCCAGCAGTGAGAATCCACCGGGCACCGGGGAGCTGTTTTTT.

At least ten counts were recorded for this clonotype. The chain has TRBV20-1 and TRBJ1-6; 7 bases align to TRBD1. Germline trimming cut 1 base from V and 3 bases from J; bases unmatched to any gene: 15. CDR1 and CDR2 (germline): DFQATT, SNEGSKA (reference sequence). The CDR3 has 19 amino acids. The CDR3 DNA is TGCAGTGCTAGAGGCCGGGACAGCCTCATTGACTTCTATAATTCACCCCTCCACTTT. Translated: CSARGRDSLIDFYNSPLHF.

This clonotype showed up just a few times. This chain uses TRBV6-1 with TRBJ2-7; 8 nucleotides match TRBD1. Trimming at V came to 5 bases and at J to 2 bases, leaving 8 bases not matched to a gene. The germline gives CDR1 MNHNS, CDR2 SASEGT. CDR3 length: 15 residues. The DNA of the CDR3 is TGTGCCAGCAGTTTCCACCCGGACAGGGCCTACGAGCAGTACTTC. Protein: CASSFHPDRAYEQYF.

This clonotype came up many times. V is TRBV18 and J is TRBJ2-1; D gene unclear. CDR1 and CDR2 from the germline V gene are KGHSH and LQKENI. The CDR3 covers 13 residues. Trimming shortened V by 0 bases and J by 5 bases, and 5 bases separated the two germline ends. The CDR3 here is CASSPPIDNEQFF. Written as DNA, the CDR3 is TGTGCCAGCTCACCACCTATTGACAATGAGCAGTTCTTC.

This clonotype appeared a single time. A much more abundant neighbour one base away suggests this may be a read error. This chain connects TRBV4-2 to TRBJ2-1; 7 bases are shared with TRBD2. The CDR3 spans 16 residues. The germline V gene encodes CDR1 LGHNA and CDR2 YNFKEQ. As DNA, the CDR3 is TGTGCCAGCAGCCAAGAGGGCGGGAGCTCCTACAATGAGCAGCTCTTC. Amino acid sequence: CASSQEGGSSYNEQLF.

This clonotype was seen repeatedly, ten times or more. V usage is TRBV2 and J usage is TRBJ2-3; possible D gene TRBD1, 5 bases. The CDR3 sequence is 14 residues long. From germline, CDR1 is SNHLY and CDR2 FYNNEI. V was cut by 6 bases and J by 2 bases, with 12 bases left in between. The CDR3 region has the DNA TGTGCCAGCAGAGGGGTGGAGCACACAGATACGCAGTATTTT. Residues: CASRGVEHTDTQYF. The complete variable domain, with remaining parts taken from reference TRBV2 and TRBJ2-3, reads EPEVTQTPSHQVTQMGQEVILRCVPISNHLYFYWYRQILGQKVEFLVSFYNNEISEKSEIFDDQFSVERPDGSNFTLKIRSTKLEDSAMYFCASRGVEHTDTQYFGPGTRLTVL.

This clonotype was detected many times. The V gene is TRBV12-3 or TRBV12-4, the J gene TRBJ2-3; 8 positions match TRBD2. V lost 5 bases, J lost 2 bases, and 6 bases stayed unmatched. The CDR3 is 15 residues long. CDR3 loop: CASSPSGSFTDTQYF. In DNA, the CDR3 is TGTGCCAGCAGTCCGAGCGGGAGTTTCACAGATACGCAGTATTTT.